This TCR beta chain was obtained from a study of T-cell reconstitution after alpha-beta-depleted transplantation in children. Overall study results and limits: Newly produced T cells mostly provided counts and TCRbeta diversity after one year, as hyperexpanded clones declined.

V lost 5 bases and J lost 2; bases outside the gene matches: 7. CDR1 SGHVS and CDR2 FQNEAQ come from the germline V gene. The CDR3 consists of 16 residues. This sample's TCRbeta library carried unique molecular identifier barcodes. TCRdb reprocessed the PCR reads via MiXCR and lists one record per CDR3 protein. This sample carries about 830,000 distinct CDR3 sequences, 16% of them seen once, and the ten largest clones take approximately 5%. This clonotype has only a few counts. The antigen is not known. The receptor was derived from a male patient younger than 18 who had a stem cell transplant for acute lymphoblastic leukemia, so the T cells may come from the graft donor. Source: PBMCs, mostly from graft donor cells, taken 360 days after TCRalphabeta/CD19-depleted stem cell transplant. The V gene is TRBV7-8, the J gene TRBJ2-3, with TRBD2 matching over 10 bases. The CDR3, as DNA: TGTGCCAGCAGCCACAATGGACTAGCGGTCACAGATACGCAGTATTTT. Its protein is CASSHNGLAVTDTQYF.